The 15 T cell receptor beta chains given below trace back to one sample, sequenced in a study of blood T cell repertoires in COVID-19. Sequencing was performed with immunoSEQ multiplex PCR; in TCRdb, only in-frame clones are kept and a portion is missing. The repertoire holds about 170,000 clones, with 85% as singletons. Sequenced sample: peripheral blood. These receptors were taken from a woman over 75 with COVID-19, enrolled during active disease.

This chain connects TRBV11-2 to TRBJ1-1; D remains unclear. The V gene lost 1 base and the J gene lost 3 bases, with 15 bases spanning the gap. In germline, CDR1 is SGHAT, CDR2 FQNNGV. The CDR3 totals 16 residues. CDR3 nucleotides: TGTGCCAGCAGCTTAGTGCAGGCTTTTGGTGACACTGAAGCTTTCTTT. This gives the protein CASSLVQAFGDTEAFF.

The CDR3 region is CASKSSPDRSYGYTF. The CDR3 DNA is TGTGCCAGCAAGTCTTCTCCAGACCGGAGCTATGGCTACACCTTC. The V gene is TRBV27, the J gene TRBJ1-2; D gene ambiguous. Germline CDR1 MNHEY, CDR2 SMNVEV (reference sequence). The CDR3 consists of 15 residues. V lost 7 bases, J lost 4 bases, and 19 bases lay in between.

This clone has a handful of counts. The chain has TRBV19 and TRBJ2-3; the match to TRBD2 covers 12 bases. This CDR3 spans 13 amino acids. The germline CDR1 and CDR2 sequences are LNHDA and SQIVND (reference sequence). Losses at the gene ends were 10 bases for V and 1 base for J; bases not matched to a gene: 0. CDR3 region: CATSGGGTDTQYF. The CDR3 DNA is TGTGCCACTAGCGGGGGGGGCACAGATACGCAGTATTTT.

The chain uses TRBV5-1 and TRBJ1-2; TRBD1 agrees at 9 bases. Germline CDR1 and CDR2: SGHRS and YFSETQ. The CDR3 runs 14 residues. V lost 0 bases, J lost 4 bases, and 1 base stayed unmatched. In nucleotides, the CDR3 is TGCGCCAGCAGCTTGGAGGGACAGGGCTATGGCTACACCTTC. Its translation: CASSLEGQGYGYTF.

The CDR3 region has the DNA TGTGCAAGTCGCTTAAGTGGTGCAGATCAGCCCCAGCATTTT. It yields the protein CASRLSGADQPQHF. The V and J genes are TRBV12-2 and TRBJ1-5; TRBD1 is the table's D call, not checked against the DNA. TRBV12-2 is listed as a pseudogene. This CDR3 is built from 14 residues.

The chain couples TRBV11-2 to TRBJ2-5; TRBD2 aligns across 12 bases. V lost 5 bases and J lost 2; bases outside the gene matches: 9. This CDR3 has 17 residues. Germline CDR1 SGHAT, CDR2 FQNNGV. In nucleotides, the CDR3 is TGTGCCAGCAGCGGTGCGGCCGGACTAGCGGGGCAAGAGACCCAGTACTTC. This sequence encodes CASSGAAGLAGQETQYF.

The chain uses TRBV5-6 and TRBJ1-1, with D perhaps TRBD1 (6 bases). Deletions cut 2 bases from V and 6 bases from J, with 11 bases between. Looked up from germline, CDR1 is SGHDT and CDR2 is YYEEEE. The CDR3 is 13 amino acids. This CDR3 is CASSFTGSPEAFF. CDR3 DNA sequence: TGTGCCAGCAGCTTCACAGGGTCCCCTGAAGCTTTCTTT.

The chain recombines TRBV5-1 with TRBJ2-2; possibly TRBD1 for D (5 bases). This CDR3 contains 15 residues. Trimming removed 0 bases from V and 7 bases from J, with 13 bases in between. Germline V gene lookup returns CDR1 SGHRS and CDR2 YFSETQ. CDR3 sequence reads: CASSLVAGMSGELFF. The CDR3, as DNA: TGCGCCAGCAGCTTGGTTGCAGGGATGAGCGGGGAGCTGTTTTTT. Variable domain in full (rest from reference TRBV5-1 and TRBJ2-2): KAGVTQTPRYLIKTRGQQVTLSCSPISGHRSVSWYQQTPGQGLQFLFEYFSETQRNKGNFPGRFSGRQFSNSRSEMNVSTLELGDSALYLCASSLVAGMSGELFFGEGSRLTVL.

The J gene is TRBJ2-1, the V gene TRBV19, with TRBD2 as a possible D gene (6 bases). The CDR3 spans 18 residues. Germline V lookup: CDR1 LNHDA, CDR2 SQIVND (reference sequence). The V end was cut by 3 bases, the J end by 6 bases, with 24 bases between. The CDR3 spells CASSMVRGVGGVLNEQFF. The CDR3 nucleotides are TGTGCCAGTAGTATGGTACGCGGGGTTGGGGGAGTTCTCAATGAGCAGTTCTTC.

This chain joins TRBV9 and TRBJ2-2; 8 bases align to TRBD2. CDR3 length equals 13 residues. Germline CDR1 SGDLS, CDR2 YYNGEE. Losses at the gene ends were 6 bases for V and 6 bases for J; bases not matched to a gene: 4. This chain's CDR3 is CASTPGGSGELFF. The CDR3 nucleotides are TGTGCCAGCACCCCGGGGGGGTCCGGGGAGCTGTTTTTT.

This rearrangement joins TRBV4-2 to TRBJ2-1; 11 nucleotides line up with TRBD2. The trim removed 6 bases at V and 3 bases at J, leaving 7 bases unmatched. The CDR3 runs 16 residues. Germline V lookup: CDR1 LGHNA, CDR2 YNFKEQ. The CDR3 sequence: CASRGGTSGFYNEQFF. The CDR3 DNA sequence: TGTGCCAGCAGAGGGGGGACTAGCGGATTCTACAATGAGCAGTTCTTC.

This clone was seen a handful of times. This sequence joins TRBV9 and TRBJ1-1; 8 positions agree with TRBD1. The germline V gene has CDR1 SGDLS and CDR2 YYNGEE. With V trimmed by 5 bases and J by 3 bases, 3 bases remained unmatched. CDR3 length: 13 amino acids. CDR3 loop: CASSIQGDTEAFF. The CDR3 region has the DNA TGTGCCAGCAGTATACAGGGGGACACTGAAGCTTTCTTT.

The rearrangement uses TRBV12-3 or TRBV12-4 and TRBJ2-7; D is undetermined. V lost 3 bases and J 5 bases, leaving 5 bases between the germline ends. The CDR3 runs 11 residues. CDR3 protein: CASSFFDEQYF. Here the CDR3 DNA reads TGTGCCAGCAGTTTCTTCGACGAGCAGTACTTC.

V and J are TRBV10-3 and TRBJ1-6; TRBD1 agrees at 8 bases. The CDR3 has 13 amino acids. The V segment lost 6 bases and the J segment 8 bases; nucleotides outside the gene matches: 3. Germline V CDR1 and CDR2: ENHRY, SYGVKD. Here the CDR3 reads CAIRDRDYSPLHF. CDR3 DNA: TGTGCCATCAGGGACAGGGACTATTCACCCCTCCACTTT.

J is TRBJ2-3 and V is TRBV5-6; 10 nucleotides line up with TRBD2. The CDR3 sequence is 16 residues long. The V gene end was trimmed by 4 bases and the J gene end by 3 bases; junction bases not matched to a gene: 8. CDR1 is SGHDT and CDR2 is YYEEEE in the germline V gene. Written as DNA, the CDR3 is TGTGCCAGCAGCACCCCGGGACTAGCGAAAACAGATACGCAGTATTTT. Protein product: CASSTPGLAKTDTQYF. Using reference TRBV5-6 and TRBJ2-3 for the parts outside the CDR3, the full variable domain is DAGVTQSPTHLIKTRGQQVTLRCSPKSGHDTVSWYQQALGQGPQFIFQYYEEEERQRGNFPDRFSGHQFPNYSSELNVNALLLGDSALYLCASSTPGLAKTDTQYFGPGTRLTVL.